This TCR beta chain was obtained from a study of T cell responses to AZD1222 COVID-19 vaccine. Study results and caveats: The donor group comprised mostly white British people and more females; the analysis possibly underestimated clonal diversity. Epitopes outside B.1.351 and B.1.1.7 mutated regions reportedly drew nearly half of spike TCRs. Mapped onto spike, vaccine-associated CD4 TCRs spanned it and were dominant at 160-218 and 743-854. Receipt of two AZD1222 doses was followed by a rise in Spike-specific TCR breadth and depth.

The protocol was immunoSEQ multiplex PCR, while the TCRdb copy is restricted to in-frame clones and leaves out a portion. The sample has under 150,000 clones, roughly 86% seen once. Remarks on this clone: Its specificity is unknown.

This CDR3 contains 16 residues. V lost 5 bases and J 1 base, leaving 15 bases between the germline ends. Germline values: CDR1 SGHVS, CDR2 FQNEAQ. The receptor was derived from an adult who received the AZD1222 COVID-19 vaccine. This specimen was peripheral blood, taken 28 days after the second AZD1222 dose. The chain recombines TRBV7-8 with TRBJ1-5; D perhaps matches TRBD1 (5 bases). CDR3 bases: TGTGCCAGCAGCCCAGGGCAGGGAGGGAGCAATCAGCCCCAGCATTTT. This codes for CASSPGQGGSNQPQHF.